This TCR beta chain was sequenced during a study of beta chain features in type 1 diabetes. The study's findings and limits: Researchers caution that PCR might favor shorter templates, equally among patients and controls. In every one of the four CD4+ subsets, TCRB CDR3s were moderately but significantly shorter in Type 1 diabetes patients.

Remarks on this clone: Its antigen is as yet unknown.

CDR3 length equals 14 residues. Germline assignment: CDR1 KGHSH and CDR2 LQKENI. Trimming stripped 0 bases from V and 4 bases from J, with 8 bases between. Expressed TCRB transcripts were sequenced because the entire RNA isolate underwent reverse transcription. Data came from immunoSEQ multiplex PCR; TCRdb stores just in-frame clones and leaves some out. This table has 150,000 to 200,000 clones, roughly 60% appearing once. Input material: naive CD4+ T cells from blood. The V and J genes are TRBV18 and TRBJ2-3; TRBD2 might be the D (5 bases). This receptor was taken from a man under 40 with type 1 diabetes. The CDR3 protein is CASSPPGEADTQYF. CDR3 DNA sequence: TGTGCCAGCTCACCACCGGGAGAGGCAGATACGCAGTATTTT.